A single sample gave rise to the 24 T cell receptor beta chains below, sequenced in a study of cytomegalovirus exposure and HLA in healthy donors. It was with 60 Vbeta and 13 Jbeta primers that the PCR ran. Libraries were prepared by immunoSEQ multiplex PCR; TCRdb keeps only in-frame clonotypes and omits some of them. The data hold roughly 140,000 clones, with roughly 80% observed a single time. Material: PBMCs. These TCRs come from a woman between 50 and 59 years old in good health and CMV-seronegative.

CDR3 in amino acids: CASSVHQDSSYEQYF. CDR3 sequence (DNA): TGTGCCAGCAGCGTACATCAGGACTCGTCCTACGAGCAGTACTTC. This sequence joins TRBV9 and TRBJ2-7, with D maybe TRBD2 (5 bases). The CDR3 sequence is 15 residues long. V gave up 1 base and J gave up 1 base, with 12 bases separating them. CDR1 SGDLS and CDR2 YYNGEE come from the germline V gene.

The V and J genes are TRBV7-9 and TRBJ2-1; TRBD2 might be the D (6 bases). This CDR3 comprises 16 residues. The V gene's germline CDR1 is SEHNR and CDR2 FQNEAQ (reference sequence). V gave up 5 bases and J gave up 3 bases, with 17 bases separating them. CDR3 amino acids: CASSGAGRPYYNEQFF. The DNA of the CDR3 is TGTGCCAGCAGCGGGGCGGGGAGACCGTACTACAATGAGCAGTTCTTC. The full variable domain, its missing parts supplied by reference TRBV7-9 and TRBJ2-1, is DTGVSQNPRHKITKRGQNVTFRCDPISEHNRLYWYRQTLGQGPEFLTYFQNEAQLEKSRLLSDRFSAERPKGSFSTLEIQRTEQGDSAMYLCASSGAGRPYYNEQFFGPGTRLTVL.

The chain couples TRBV7-8 to TRBJ2-7; 10 bases are shared with TRBD2. Germline assignment: CDR1 SGHVS and CDR2 FQNEAQ. V gave up 4 bases and J gave up 2 bases; unmatched junction bases: 8. This CDR3 contains 16 residues. The CDR3, as DNA: TGTGCCAGCAGCTCTCATTTAGCGGGGGGAACCTACGAGCAGTACTTC. It encodes CASSSHLAGGTYEQYF.

The chain carries TRBV28 and TRBJ1-4, with TRBD1 matching 7 bases. Germline loops: CDR1 MDHEN, CDR2 SYDVKM. J was trimmed by 1 base and V by 8 bases; bases with no gene match: 1. This CDR3 contains 13 residues. The CDR3: CASRQGTNEKLFF. CDR3 bases: TGTGCCAGCCGACAGGGAACTAATGAAAAACTGTTTTTT.

V usage is TRBV2 and J usage is TRBJ2-1; the match to TRBD1 covers 8 bases. V shed 7 bases, J shed 2 bases, and the junction held 7 bases outside the gene matches. CDR3 size: 15 residues. Germline loops: CDR1 SNHLY, CDR2 FYNNEI. CDR3 loop: CASNGVQGAYNEQFF. The CDR3 bases are TGTGCCAGCAACGGGGTACAGGGGGCCTACAATGAGCAGTTCTTC.

This chain connects TRBV9 to TRBJ1-5; 8 bases fit TRBD1. The germline V gene encodes CDR1 SGDLS and CDR2 YYNGEE. The CDR3 extends over 14 amino acids. The junction had 5 bases not matched to a gene; V was cut back by 4 bases and J by 5 bases. The CDR3 DNA reads as TGTGCCAGCAGCACAGGGACAGGCGATCAGCCCCAGCATTTT. It encodes CASSTGTGDQPQHF.

This clone was counted once. V is TRBV30 and J is TRBJ1-4, with 7 nucleotides matching TRBD1. CDR3 length: 13 residues. The germline V gene encodes CDR1 GTSNPN and CDR2 SVGIG (reference sequence). V gave up 3 bases and J gave up 6 bases; unmatched junction bases: 4. The CDR3 nucleotides are TGTGCCTGGAGCACAGGGGAGGATGAAAAACTGTTTTTT. Residues: CAWSTGEDEKLFF. The full variable domain, rest sourced from reference TRBV30 and TRBJ1-4, is SQTIHQWPATLVQPVGSPLSLECTVEGTSNPNLYWYRQAAGRGLQLLFYSVGIGQISSEVPQNLSASRPQDRQFILSSKKLLLSDSGFYLCAWSTGEDEKLFFGSGTQLSVL.

The chain combines TRBV14 with TRBJ2-5, with 12 bases matching TRBD2. The junction had 2 bases not matched to a gene; V was cut back by 4 bases and J by 2 bases. Germline CDR1 and CDR2: SGHDN and FVKESK. The CDR3 is made up of 15 amino acids. CDR3 protein: CASSRLAGGQETQYF. In DNA form, the CDR3 reads TGTGCCAGCAGCCGCCTAGCGGGGGGGCAAGAGACCCAGTACTTC.

The rearrangement joins TRBV19 to TRBJ1-4; 9 bases map to TRBD1. The V gene end was trimmed by 3 bases and the J gene end by 6 bases; junction bases not matched to a gene: 2. The CDR3 is 14 residues long. Germline V gives CDR1 LNHDA, CDR2 SQIVND (reference sequence). CDR3 nucleotide sequence: TGTGCCAGTAGTATCGGGACAGGGTATGAAAAACTGTTTTTT. Protein sequence: CASSIGTGYEKLFF.

The V and J genes are TRBV6-4 and TRBJ2-1, with 11 bases identical to TRBD2. CDR3 size: 16 residues. The J segment lost 4 bases and the V segment lost 4 bases, leaving 6 bases of the junction unmatched. Germline V lookup: CDR1 MRHNA, CDR2 SNTAGT. CDR3 sequence reads: CASSGLAGTGYNEQFF. DNA of the CDR3: TGTGCCAGCAGTGGACTAGCGGGGACGGGATACAATGAGCAGTTCTTC.

This clone was seen a single time. The V gene is TRBV19, the J gene TRBJ1-4; TRBD1 matches 10 bases. The CDR3 covers 17 residues. Germline V lookup: CDR1 LNHDA, CDR2 SQIVND (reference sequence). J gave up 6 bases and V 1 base, and 8 bases lay outside the gene matches. CDR3 in DNA: TGTGCCAGTAGTATAGTCCCCGGACAGGGGGGCGATGAAAAACTGTTTTTT. Residues: CASSIVPGQGGDEKLFF.

The chain uses TRBV7-9 and TRBJ2-4, with 10 nucleotides matching TRBD1. V was clipped by 6 bases and J by 5 bases; unmatched bases: 7. Germline CDR1 reads SEHNR; CDR2 reads FQNEAQ (reference sequence). CDR3 length: 15 residues. The CDR3 bases are TGTGCCAGCAGTCTATCCGGGACAGGGGAAAACATTCAGTACTTC. Translating it yields CASSLSGTGENIQYF.

The rearrangement joins TRBV7-3 to TRBJ2-1; 7 bases fit TRBD1. The CDR3 runs to 15 residues. Germline V gene sequence: CDR1 SGHTA, CDR2 FQGTGA. Trimming removed 4 bases from V and 10 bases from J; junction bases left unmatched: 13. This CDR3 reads CASSSSGQPNKEQFF. The CDR3 DNA is TGTGCCAGCAGCTCATCGGGACAGCCCAATAAAGAGCAGTTCTTC.

The chain is built from TRBV7-2 and TRBJ2-5; D unclear. The J call is in doubt because the DNA end fits TRBJ2-7 better. CDR1 SGHTA and CDR2 FQGNSA come from the germline V gene. The CDR3 length is 14 residues. For the CDR3, the DNA is TGTGCCAGCAGCTTAGGGTCCAGATACTACGAGCAGTACTTC. Its translation is CASSLGSRYYEQYF.

Of note for this clone: Other DNA sequences of this sample code for an identical CDR3. The chain combines TRBV28 with TRBJ1-2; the match to TRBD1 covers 8 bases. CDR3 length: 13 residues. The germline V gene encodes CDR1 MDHEN and CDR2 SYDVKM. J was trimmed by 8 bases and V by 5 bases; bases with no gene match: 7. CDR3 in DNA: TGTGCCAGCAGTCTACAGGGGGTCGGGGGCTACACCTTC. Its translation is CASSLQGVGGYTF.

The chain has TRBV7-9 and TRBJ1-2, with 7 nucleotides matching TRBD1. The CDR3 covers 13 residues. V lost 5 bases, J lost 4 bases, and 4 bases stayed unmatched. Germline V gene lookup returns CDR1 SEHNR and CDR2 FQNEAQ (reference sequence). The CDR3 coding sequence is TGTGCCAGCAGCCCGGACAGGAGCTATGGCTACACCTTC. Its translation is CASSPDRSYGYTF. Full variable domain (remainder filled in from reference TRBV7-9 and TRBJ1-2): DTGVSQNPRHKITKRGQNVTFRCDPISEHNRLYWYRQTLGQGPEFLTYFQNEAQLEKSRLLSDRFSAERPKGSFSTLEIQRTEQGDSAMYLCASSPDRSYGYTFGSGTRLTVV.

This rearrangement joins TRBV6-1 to TRBJ2-5; D might be TRBD1 (6 bases). Germline CDR1 MNHNS, CDR2 SASEGT. The germline V and J ends were trimmed by 10 bases and 4 bases, with 19 bases remaining between them. The CDR3 spans 14 residues. In DNA, the CDR3 is TGTGCCACCGATCCGACAGGCCCGGTAGAGACCCAGTACTTC. Translation gives CATDPTGPVETQYF.

This clone has more than one count but fewer than ten. V is TRBV2 and J is TRBJ1-4; 7 positions agree with TRBD1. Looked up from germline, CDR1 is SNHLY and CDR2 is FYNNEI. There are 15 residues in the CDR3. The ends lost 6 bases at V and 5 bases at J; junction bases unmatched: 9. CDR3 DNA: TGTGCCAGCAGGGAACAGGGGATTCAAAATGAAAAACTGTTTTTT. This codes for CASREQGIQNEKLFF.

The V gene is TRBV7-2, the J gene TRBJ1-3; a weak D match, TRBD1 (6 bases). CDR1 SGHTA and CDR2 FQGNSA come from the germline V gene. The V gene lost 0 bases and the J gene lost 0 bases, with 12 bases spanning the gap. The CDR3 length is 17 residues. CDR3 in DNA: TGTGCCAGCAGCTTAGCAGGGGGTCTTACCTCTGGAAACACCATATATTTT. As protein: CASSLAGGLTSGNTIYF.

Ten or more counts support this clone. CDR3 DNA: TGTGCCAGCAGTGAATCCGCAGGGCGACCGTACAATGAGCAGTTCTTC. It yields the protein CASSESAGRPYNEQFF. This chain links TRBV6-1 with TRBJ2-1; maybe TRBD1 (5 bases). Trimming pared 2 bases from V and 4 bases from J, leaving 15 bases between. Germline-derived CDR1 and CDR2 are MNHNS and SASEGT. This CDR3 has 16 residues.

This chain links TRBV28 with TRBJ2-7, with 12 bases aligning to TRBD2. Germline-derived CDR1 and CDR2 are MDHEN and SYDVKM. After removal of 5 bases from V and 10 bases from J, the junction contained 9 bases not matched to a gene. The CDR3 covers 14 residues. The CDR3 loop reads CASSSGLAGSVQYF. In nucleotides, the CDR3 is TGTGCCAGCAGTAGCGGACTAGCGGGGAGTGTTCAGTACTTC.

This CDR3 reads CAISEPLAGDYNEQFF. CDR3 DNA: TGTGCCATCAGTGAGCCTCTAGCGGGGGACTACAATGAGCAGTTCTTC. V gene TRBV10-3 combines with J gene TRBJ2-1; TRBD2 matches 10 bases. Germline lookup yields CDR1 ENHRY and CDR2 SYGVKD. The CDR3 spans 16 residues. With 2 bases clipped from V and 3 bases from J, the junction kept 4 bases outside the gene matches.

V is TRBV21-1 and J is TRBJ2-5; the table's D call, TRBD2, was not checked against the DNA. TRBV21-1 is given as a pseudogene. The CDR3 consists of 16 residues. In DNA form, the CDR3 reads TGTGCCAGCAGCAAAGGCAAGGGGCGGGAGGGGGAGACCCAGTACTTC. Protein sequence: CASSKGKGREGETQYF.

For the CDR3, the DNA is TGTGCCAGCAGCCAAGATGGGAGCGGGGGGGCAATCGGGGAGCTGTTTTTT. Residues: CASSQDGSGGAIGELFF. The rearrangement joins TRBV4-2 to TRBJ2-2, with 10 positions matching TRBD2. The germline gives CDR1 LGHNA, CDR2 YNFKEQ. The CDR3 totals 17 residues. V lost 0 bases, J lost 7 bases, and 8 bases stayed unmatched.